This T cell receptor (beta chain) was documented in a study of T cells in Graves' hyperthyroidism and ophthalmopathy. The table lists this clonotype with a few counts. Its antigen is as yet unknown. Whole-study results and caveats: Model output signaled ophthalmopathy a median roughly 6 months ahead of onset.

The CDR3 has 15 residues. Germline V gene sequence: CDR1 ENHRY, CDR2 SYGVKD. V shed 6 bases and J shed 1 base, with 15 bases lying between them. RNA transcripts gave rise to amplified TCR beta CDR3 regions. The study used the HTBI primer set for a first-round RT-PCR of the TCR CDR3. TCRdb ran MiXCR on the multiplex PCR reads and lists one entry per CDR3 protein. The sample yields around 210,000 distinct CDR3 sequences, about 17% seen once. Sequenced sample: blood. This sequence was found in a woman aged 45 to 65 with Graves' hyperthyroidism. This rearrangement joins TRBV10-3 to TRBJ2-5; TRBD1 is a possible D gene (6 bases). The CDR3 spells CAIRLDRNRQETQYF. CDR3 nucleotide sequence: TGTGCCATCAGATTGGACAGAAACCGCCAAGAGACCCAGTACTTC.